This T cell receptor beta chain was retrieved from a study of somatic mutations in cytotoxic T cells in rheumatoid arthritis. Libraries were prepared by immunoSEQ multiplex PCR; TCRdb keeps only in-frame clonotypes and omits some of them. The data show 15,000 to 20,000 clones, more than 65% seen once. Germline values: CDR1 LGHNT, CDR2 FRNRAP. The CDR3 has 15 amino acids. The V end lost 3 bases, the J end lost 3 bases, and 13 bases lay between the germline ends. This sequence originates from an adult with rheumatoid arthritis. The sample comprised CD8+ T cells sorted from blood. The rearrangement uses TRBV12-5 and TRBJ2-3; D might be TRBD1 or TRBD2, each matching 6 bases. The CDR3 DNA reads TGTGCTAGTGGTTTAGGATGGGGGGCGACAGATACGCAGTATTTT. This gives the protein CASGLGWGATDTQYF.